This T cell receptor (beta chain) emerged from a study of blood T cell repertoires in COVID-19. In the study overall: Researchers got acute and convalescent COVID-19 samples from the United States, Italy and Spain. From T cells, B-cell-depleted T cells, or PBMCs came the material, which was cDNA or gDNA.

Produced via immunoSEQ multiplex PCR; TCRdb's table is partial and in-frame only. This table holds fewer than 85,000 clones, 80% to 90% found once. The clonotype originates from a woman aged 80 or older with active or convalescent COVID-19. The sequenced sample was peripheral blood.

DNA for the CDR3: TGTGCCAGCAGTCGTAAGGGAGTTGATGGCTACACCTTC. Its translation is CASSRKGVDGYTF. This chain uses TRBV6-5 with TRBJ1-2; D gene ambiguous. The V end was cut by 5 bases, the J end by 6 bases, with 13 bases between. Germline CDR1 reads MNHEY; CDR2 reads SVGAGI. This CDR3 is built from 13 residues.